The 10 T cell receptor beta chains presented below share a single source sample, sequenced in a study of T cells in Graves' hyperthyroidism and ophthalmopathy. Amplified TCR beta CDR3 regions derived from RNA transcripts. First-round RT-PCR targeting the TCR CDR3 was performed with the HTBI primer set. TCRdb analysed the multiplex PCR reads with MiXCR anew, one entry per CDR3 protein. The data hold hundreds of thousands of distinct CDR3 sequences, with more than 15% observed a single time. The sequenced sample consisted of blood. The source is a woman younger than 30 with Graves' ophthalmopathy.

This clonotype was counted between two and nine times. J is TRBJ1-2 and V is TRBV24-1, with D perhaps TRBD1 (6 bases). The length of the CDR3 is 14 residues. Germline V gives CDR1 KGHDR, CDR2 SFDVKD. Trimming pared 5 bases from V and 2 bases from J, leaving 11 bases between. CDR3 region: CATSGRGENYGYTF. CDR3 coding DNA: TGTGCCACCAGTGGCAGGGGCGAGAACTATGGCTACACCTTC.

Ten or more counts support this clonotype. The V and J genes are TRBV30 and TRBJ2-1; maybe TRBD2 (6 bases). From germline, CDR1 is GTSNPN and CDR2 SVGIG (reference sequence). The CDR3 contains 11 residues. Trimming took off 2 bases at V and 13 bases at J, with 12 bases between the two ends. The CDR3 region has the DNA TGTGCCTGGAGTCGGGGGTCCTTACAGTTCTTC. Its translation: CAWSRGSLQFF.

The rearrangement joins TRBV7-9 to TRBJ1-3, with 10 bases lining up with TRBD1. This CDR3 is built from 17 residues. V lost 5 bases to trimming and J lost 4 bases; unmatched junction nucleotides: 11. Germline CDR1 and CDR2: SEHNR and FQNEAQ (reference sequence). The CDR3 DNA sequence: TGTGCCAGCAGCCCGACGACAGGGGGCAATAGAGGAAACACCATATATTTT. This sequence encodes CASSPTTGGNRGNTIYF.

This clonotype was counted ten times or more. The genes are TRBV6-1 and TRBJ2-5; D call uncertain. In germline, CDR1 is MNHNS, CDR2 SASEGT. CDR3 length: 13 amino acids. V was pared by 3 bases and J by 5 bases, with 10 bases between. This chain's CDR3 is CASSDVDLETQYF. DNA of the CDR3: TGTGCCAGCAGTGACGTAGATCTCGAGACCCAGTACTTC.

The rearrangement links TRBV27 to TRBJ2-4; D perhaps matches TRBD1 (6 bases). The CDR3 is made up of 14 amino acids. V was shortened by 3 bases and J by 5 bases, with 11 bases between the two germline ends. Germline V gene data show CDR1 as MNHEY and CDR2 as SMNVEV (reference sequence). CDR3 in amino acids: CASSFRGRENIQYF. For the CDR3, the DNA is TGTGCCAGCAGTTTCAGGGGACGAGAAAACATTCAGTACTTC.

This clonotype was detected many times. The chain recombines TRBV7-8 with TRBJ2-5, with D possibly matching TRBD1 (5 bases). Looked up from germline, CDR1 is SGHVS and CDR2 is FQNEAQ. The V gene lost 5 bases and the J gene lost 0 bases, with 13 bases spanning the gap. This CDR3 comprises 15 residues. In DNA, the CDR3 is TGTGCCAGCAGCATAAACAGGATATACCAAGAGACCCAGTACTTC. This encodes CASSINRIYQETQYF.

This clonotype occurred a few times. The chain carries TRBV14 and TRBJ1-4, with unresolved D. The CDR3 spans 14 residues. V dropped 0 bases and J dropped 7 bases, with 9 bases sitting between them. Per germline, CDR1 SGHDN and CDR2 FVKESK. DNA of the CDR3: TGTGCCAGCAGCCAAGACGGACCCGGTGAAAAACTGTTTTTT. Protein product: CASSQDGPGEKLFF.

This clonotype appeared a few times. This chain connects TRBV19 to TRBJ1-5; no definite D call. The CDR3 runs to 14 residues. V dropped 2 bases and J dropped 4 bases, with 9 bases sitting between them. Germline CDR1 reads LNHDA; CDR2 reads SQIVND (reference sequence). For the CDR3, the DNA is TGTGCCAGTAGTATATATAGGGAGAATCAGCCCCAGCATTTT. Translation gives CASSIYRENQPQHF.

In its sample, this clonotype was seen many times. The rearrangement uses TRBV6-1 and TRBJ1-2; 8 nucleotides agree with TRBD1. The length of the CDR3 is 13 residues. Germline CDR1 MNHNS, CDR2 SASEGT. J gave up 7 bases and V 5 bases, and 6 bases lay outside the gene matches. CDR3 amino acids: CASSTHRGAGYTF. CDR3 nucleotide sequence: TGTGCCAGCAGTACCCACAGGGGGGCTGGCTACACCTTC.

This clonotype has ten or more counts. The rearrangement uses TRBV18 and TRBJ1-1, with 8 bases fitting TRBD1. The CDR3 runs to 15 residues. Looked up from germline, CDR1 is KGHSH and CDR2 is LQKENI. V was clipped by 2 bases and J by 5 bases; unmatched bases: 7. The CDR3 DNA sequence: TGTGCCAGCTCACCAATCGGCAGGGGGCGGACTGAAGCTTTCTTT. This translates into CASSPIGRGRTEAFF.